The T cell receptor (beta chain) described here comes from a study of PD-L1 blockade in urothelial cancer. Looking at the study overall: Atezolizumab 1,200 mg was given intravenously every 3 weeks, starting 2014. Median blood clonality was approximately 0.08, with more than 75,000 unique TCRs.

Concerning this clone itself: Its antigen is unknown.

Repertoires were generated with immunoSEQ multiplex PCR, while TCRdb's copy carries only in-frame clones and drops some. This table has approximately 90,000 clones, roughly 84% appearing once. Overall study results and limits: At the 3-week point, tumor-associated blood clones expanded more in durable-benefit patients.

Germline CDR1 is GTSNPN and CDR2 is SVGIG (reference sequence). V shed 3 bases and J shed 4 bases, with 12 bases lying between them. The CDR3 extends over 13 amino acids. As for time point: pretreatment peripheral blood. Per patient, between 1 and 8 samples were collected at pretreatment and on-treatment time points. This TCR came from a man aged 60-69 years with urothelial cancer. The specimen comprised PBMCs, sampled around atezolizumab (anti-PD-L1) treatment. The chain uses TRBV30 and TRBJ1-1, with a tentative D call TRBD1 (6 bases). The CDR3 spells CAWRTDSATEAFF. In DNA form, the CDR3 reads TGTGCCTGGAGGACGGACAGTGCCACTGAAGCTTTCTTT. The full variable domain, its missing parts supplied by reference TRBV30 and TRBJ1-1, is SQTIHQWPATLVQPVGSPLSLECTVEGTSNPNLYWYRQAAGRGLQLLFYSVGIGQISSEVPQNLSASRPQDRQFILSSKKLLLSDSGFYLCAWRTDSATEAFFGQGTRLTVV.